This is a list of T cell receptor beta chains from one sample in a study of identical twins. TCRdb re-derived calls from the 5' RACE reads in MiXCR, one entry per CDR3 protein. Seen here are around 490,000 distinct CDR3 sequences, 20% to 25% observed once, and the top ten hold around 0.48%. These same data were also listed under a study on yellow fever vaccine responses in identical twins.

Sequencing was performed on CD4+ T cells sorted from blood. The receptor set was obtained from a woman aged 18-30 years in good health. CDR3s include the opening cysteine and the closing phenylalanine or tryptophan. Fields, in order: J gene, clone size, V gene, D gene, CDR3 protein, CDR3 DNA. The D gene is left open where the match is weak. Where a row states a size, it is once, few, many or the class of an expanded clone; other rows omit it.

J gene: TRBJ2-7
clone size: -
V gene: TRBV5-6
D gene: TRBD1
CDR3 protein: CASSPTGGRAYEQYF
CDR3 DNA: TGTGCCAGCAGCCCGACAGGGGGCAGGGCTTACGAGCAGTACTTC

J gene: TRBJ1-5
clone size: -
V gene: TRBV19
D gene: TRBD1
CDR3 protein: CASRDRGDQPQHF
CDR3 DNA: TGTGCCTCTCGGGACAGGGGCGATCAGCCCCAGCATTTT

J gene: TRBJ2-5
clone size: few
V gene: TRBV27
D gene: -
CDR3 protein: CASRAGQETQYF
CDR3 DNA: TGTGCCAGCAGGGCCGGCCAAGAGACCCAGTACTTC

J gene: TRBJ2-2
clone size: -
V gene: TRBV18
D gene: -
CDR3 protein: CASSPPGTLFF
CDR3 DNA: TGTGCCAGCTCACCTCCCGGGACACTGTTTTTT

J gene: TRBJ2-6
clone size: -
V gene: TRBV12-3/TRBV12-4
D gene: -
CDR3 protein: CASRPGAGANVLTF
CDR3 DNA: TGTGCCAGCAGACCAGGGGCTGGGGCCAACGTCCTGACTTTC

J gene: TRBJ1-5
clone size: few
V gene: TRBV6-1
D gene: -
CDR3 protein: CASSEVWGDGQPQHF
CDR3 DNA: TGTGCCAGCAGTGAAGTGTGGGGAGATGGGCAGCCCCAGCATTTT

J gene: TRBJ2-2
clone size: -
V gene: TRBV9
D gene: -
CDR3 protein: CASSVSASPGDLFF
CDR3 DNA: TGTGCCAGCAGCGTATCGGCCAGCCCCGGGGATCTGTTTTTT

J gene: TRBJ2-3
clone size: few
V gene: TRBV19
D gene: -
CDR3 protein: CASTKTGSRSTDTQYF
CDR3 DNA: TGTGCCAGTACTAAAACCGGGAGTAGGTCCACAGATACGCAGTATTTT

J gene: TRBJ2-2
clone size: -
V gene: TRBV6-1
D gene: TRBD2
CDR3 protein: CASSETSGSGIGELFF
CDR3 DNA: TGTGCCAGCAGTGAAACTAGCGGGAGTGGGATCGGGGAGCTGTTTTTT

J gene: TRBJ2-1
clone size: few
V gene: TRBV10-2
D gene: -
CDR3 protein: CASLTLNEQFF
CDR3 DNA: TGCGCCAGCCTCACACTTAATGAGCAGTTCTTC

J gene: TRBJ2-1
clone size: few
V gene: TRBV14
D gene: TRBD2
CDR3 protein: CASSLSYGRGREQFF
CDR3 DNA: TGTGCCAGCAGCCTCTCATACGGGAGGGGCCGTGAGCAGTTCTTC

J gene: TRBJ1-4
clone size: few
V gene: TRBV4-1
D gene: TRBD1
CDR3 protein: CASTRGGEKLFF
CDR3 DNA: TGCGCCAGCACCAGGGGGGGTGAAAAACTGTTTTTT

J gene: TRBJ1-1
clone size: -
V gene: TRBV20-1
D gene: -
CDR3 protein: CSARGRENTEAFF
CDR3 DNA: TGCAGTGCTAGAGGACGGGAGAACACTGAAGCTTTCTTT

J gene: TRBJ2-7
clone size: -
V gene: TRBV2
D gene: TRBD2
CDR3 protein: CASSVSGSSYEQYF
CDR3 DNA: TGTGCCAGCAGTGTTAGCGGGAGTTCCTACGAGCAGTACTTC

J gene: TRBJ2-1
clone size: few
V gene: TRBV24-1
D gene: TRBD2
CDR3 protein: CATSHHPGASGSPYNEQFF
CDR3 DNA: TGTGCCACCAGTCACCACCCGGGAGCTAGCGGGAGTCCCTACAATGAGCAGTTCTTC

J gene: TRBJ2-3
clone size: few
V gene: TRBV5-1
D gene: TRBD2
CDR3 protein: CASSPGLAGGKDTQYF
CDR3 DNA: TGCGCCAGCAGCCCAGGACTAGCGGGGGGAAAAGATACGCAGTATTTT

J gene: TRBJ2-5
clone size: few
V gene: TRBV4-1
D gene: TRBD2
CDR3 protein: CASSHSQELAGTQETQYF
CDR3 DNA: TGCGCCAGCAGCCACTCGCAGGAACTAGCGGGGACCCAAGAGACCCAGTACTTC

J gene: TRBJ2-5
clone size: -
V gene: TRBV2
D gene: TRBD1
CDR3 protein: CASSEDRGMGPGTQYF
CDR3 DNA: TGTGCCAGCAGTGAGGACAGGGGGATGGGCCCAGGGACCCAGTACTTC

J gene: TRBJ2-3
clone size: medium-sized
V gene: TRBV5-1
D gene: TRBD2
CDR3 protein: CASSSSGRSPDTQYF
CDR3 DNA: TGCGCCAGCAGTTCAAGCGGGAGGTCCCCAGATACGCAGTATTTT

J gene: TRBJ2-7
clone size: few
V gene: TRBV20-1
D gene: -
CDR3 protein: CSARAPKGENEQYF
CDR3 DNA: TGCAGTGCTAGAGCACCAAAAGGGGAGAACGAGCAGTACTTC

J gene: TRBJ2-1
clone size: -
V gene: TRBV20-1
D gene: TRBD1
CDR3 protein: CSAGETGGSYNEQFF
CDR3 DNA: TGCAGTGCTGGGGAAACAGGGGGGTCCTACAATGAGCAGTTCTTC

J gene: TRBJ2-2
clone size: -
V gene: TRBV4-1
D gene: -
CDR3 protein: CASSQDHSGGMNTGELIF
CDR3 DNA: TGCGCCAGCAGCCAAGATCACTCAGGCGGGATGAACACCGGGGAGCTGATTTTT

J gene: TRBJ2-1
clone size: few
V gene: TRBV5-1
D gene: -
CDR3 protein: CASSLASWQTYNEQFF
CDR3 DNA: TGCGCCAGCAGCTTGGCTTCTTGGCAGACGTACAATGAGCAGTTCTTC

J gene: TRBJ1-2
clone size: -
V gene: TRBV2
D gene: -
CDR3 protein: CASSESPRGYGYTF
CDR3 DNA: TGTGCCAGCAGTGAATCCCCGCGGGGCTATGGCTACACCTTC

J gene: TRBJ2-2
clone size: -
V gene: TRBV5-1
D gene: TRBD2
CDR3 protein: CASSFKREGWINTGELFF
CDR3 DNA: TGCGCCAGCAGCTTCAAGCGGGAGGGATGGATAAACACCGGGGAGCTGTTTTTT

J gene: TRBJ2-3
clone size: -
V gene: TRBV15
D gene: TRBD2
CDR3 protein: CATSRGIGPSGGADTQYF
CDR3 DNA: TGTGCCACCAGCAGAGGAATAGGTCCTAGCGGGGGCGCAGATACGCAGTATTTT

J gene: TRBJ2-2
clone size: few
V gene: TRBV29-1
D gene: TRBD1
CDR3 protein: CSVELDRDSTGELFF
CDR3 DNA: TGCAGCGTTGAGTTGGACAGGGATAGCACCGGGGAGCTGTTTTTT

J gene: TRBJ1-6
clone size: -
V gene: TRBV29-1
D gene: TRBD1
CDR3 protein: CSVGTGDHSPLHF
CDR3 DNA: TGCAGCGTTGGGACAGGGGACCATTCACCCCTCCACTTT

J gene: TRBJ1-1
clone size: -
V gene: TRBV5-1
D gene: -
CDR3 protein: CASSPRDRGGNTEAFF
CDR3 DNA: TGCGCCAGCAGCCCCCGGGACCGGGGCGGGAACACTGAAGCTTTCTTT

J gene: TRBJ2-2
clone size: -
V gene: TRBV5-1
D gene: TRBD2
CDR3 protein: CASSLQTSGQNGELFF
CDR3 DNA: TGCGCCAGCAGCCTACAGACTAGCGGGCAGAACGGGGAGCTGTTTTTT

J gene: TRBJ2-6
clone size: -
V gene: TRBV5-1
D gene: -
CDR3 protein: CASSFSPLGSGGSGANVLTF
CDR3 DNA: TGCGCCAGCAGCTTTTCCCCTCTGGGAAGCGGTGGATCTGGGGCCAACGTCCTGACTTTC

J gene: TRBJ1-3
clone size: -
V gene: TRBV27
D gene: TRBD1
CDR3 protein: CASSADRLGFGNTIYF
CDR3 DNA: TGTGCCAGCAGTGCGGACAGGTTGGGTTTTGGAAACACCATATATTTT

J gene: TRBJ1-1
clone size: -
V gene: TRBV20-1
D gene: -
CDR3 protein: CSASDVMNTEAFF
CDR3 DNA: TGCAGTGCTAGCGATGTAATGAACACTGAAGCTTTCTTT

J gene: TRBJ2-5
clone size: few
V gene: TRBV7-8
D gene: TRBD2
CDR3 protein: CASSLPGGTSGRETQYF
CDR3 DNA: TGTGCCAGCAGTCTCCCCGGGGGGACTAGCGGGAGAGAGACCCAGTACTTC

J gene: TRBJ1-2
clone size: -
V gene: TRBV6-5
D gene: TRBD1
CDR3 protein: CASSYSGTGWNYGYTF
CDR3 DNA: TGTGCCAGCAGTTACTCTGGGACAGGGTGGAACTATGGCTACACCTTC

J gene: TRBJ2-7
clone size: few
V gene: TRBV28
D gene: -
CDR3 protein: CASKSGTITYEQYF
CDR3 DNA: TGTGCCAGCAAGTCCGGAACCATCACCTACGAGCAGTACTTC

J gene: TRBJ1-1
clone size: few
V gene: TRBV10-3
D gene: -
CDR3 protein: CAISGRGGKMNTEAFF
CDR3 DNA: TGTGCCATCAGTGGGAGGGGAGGTAAAATGAACACTGAAGCTTTCTTT

J gene: TRBJ2-5
clone size: few
V gene: TRBV7-8
D gene: TRBD1
CDR3 protein: CASSTDRGLAETQYF
CDR3 DNA: TGTGCCAGCAGCACCGACAGGGGTTTGGCGGAGACCCAGTACTTC

J gene: TRBJ2-1
clone size: few
V gene: TRBV12-3/TRBV12-4
D gene: -
CDR3 protein: CATQPSGYNEQFF
CDR3 DNA: TGTGCCACCCAACCTTCAGGTTACAATGAGCAGTTCTTC